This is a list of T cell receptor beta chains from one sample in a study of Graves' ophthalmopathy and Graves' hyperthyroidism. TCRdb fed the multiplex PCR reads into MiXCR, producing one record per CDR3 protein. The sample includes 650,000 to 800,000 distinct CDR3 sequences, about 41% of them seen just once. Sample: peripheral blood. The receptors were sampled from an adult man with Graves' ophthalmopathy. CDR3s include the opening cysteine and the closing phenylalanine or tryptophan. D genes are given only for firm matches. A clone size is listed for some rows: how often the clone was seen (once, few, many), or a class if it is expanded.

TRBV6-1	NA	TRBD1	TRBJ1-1	TGTGCCAGCAGTGAATTAAGAGGGACAGGGTTGACTGAAGCTTTCTTT	CASSELRGTGLTEAFF
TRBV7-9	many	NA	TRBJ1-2	TGTGCCAGCAGCTTGGACATCTACTATGGCTACACCTTC	CASSLDIYYGYTF
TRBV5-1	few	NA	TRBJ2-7	TGCGCCAGCAGCTTGGCGAGGGGAAGCTCCTACGAGCAGTACTTC	CASSLARGSSYEQYF
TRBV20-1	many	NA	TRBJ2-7	TGCAGTGCTAGTGTGGGCAACCACGAGCAGTACTTC	CSASVGNHEQYF
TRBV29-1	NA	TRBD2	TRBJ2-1	TGCAGCGTCCCTGGACTAGCGGGAGGGGGTGAGCAGTTCTTC	CSVPGLAGGGEQFF
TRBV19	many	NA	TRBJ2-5	TGTGCCAGTAGCACGGGGAGGACCCAGTACTTC	CASSTGRTQYF
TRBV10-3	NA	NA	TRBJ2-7	TGTGCCATCAGTGAGAGGGGAACAGGGACCTCCTACGAGCAGTACTTC	CAISERGTGTSYEQYF
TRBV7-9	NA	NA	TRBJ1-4	TGTGCCACAAAGCCTAGGACGGAGGATGGGGAAAAACTGTTTTTT	CATKPRTEDGEKLFF
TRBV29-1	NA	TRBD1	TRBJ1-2	TGCAGCGTTGCACAGGGGGCTGAAGGCTACACCTTC	CSVAQGAEGYTF
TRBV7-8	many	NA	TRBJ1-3	TGTGCCAGCAGCTTAGGACATGACTCTGGAAACACCATATATTTT	CASSLGHDSGNTIYF
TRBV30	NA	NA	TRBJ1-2	TGTGCCTGGGGCGACGGACGGAACTATGGCTACACCTTC	CAWGDGRNYGYTF
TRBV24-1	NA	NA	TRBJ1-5	TGTGCCACCAGTGATTTGCGGCGGGGCAATGAGCAGCCCCAGCATTTT	CATSDLRRGNEQPQHF
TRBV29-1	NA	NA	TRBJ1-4	TGCAGCGTTGGGTATGATGAAAAACTGTTTTTT	CSVGYDEKLFF
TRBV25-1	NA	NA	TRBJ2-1	TGTGCCAGCAGCCCCGACAGGGAGGCCAATGAGCAGTTCTTC	CASSPDREANEQFF
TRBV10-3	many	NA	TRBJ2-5	TGTGCCATCAGTGAGTCGCTAGGAGGCGAGACCCAGTACTTC	CAISESLGGETQYF
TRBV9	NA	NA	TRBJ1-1	TGTGCTAGCGCCAGGGCTTGGACTGAAGCTTTCTTT	CASARAWTEAFF
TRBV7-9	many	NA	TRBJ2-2	TGTGCCAGCAGCTTATCCAGCCAAGGGGAGCTGTTTTTT	CASSLSSQGELFF
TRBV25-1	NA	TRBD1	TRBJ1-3	TGTGCCAGAAAGACAGGGGCCGGAAACACCATATATTTT	CARKTGAGNTIYF
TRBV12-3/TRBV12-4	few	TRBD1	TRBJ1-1	TGTGCCAGCAGTTTAGAGGGACAGGGATGGGACACTGAAGCTTTCTTT	CASSLEGQGWDTEAFF
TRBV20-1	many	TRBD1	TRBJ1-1	TGCAGTGCCCTCGGGACAGTGAACACTGAAGCTTTCTTT	CSALGTVNTEAFF
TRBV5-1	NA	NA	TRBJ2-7	TGCGCCAGCAGCTTTGCACCAGGGTTCGCCTACGAGCAGTACTTC	CASSFAPGFAYEQYF
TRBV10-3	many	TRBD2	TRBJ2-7	TGTGCCATCAGCGCTAGCGGCTCCTACGAGCAGTACTTC	CAISASGSYEQYF
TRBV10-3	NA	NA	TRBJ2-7	TGTGCCATCAGTGACGGAGAGGGCGGGTCCTACGAGCAGTACTTC	CAISDGEGGSYEQYF
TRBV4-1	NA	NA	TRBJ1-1	TGCGCCAGCAGCCAAGGGTCCTCAAGGGTTCAGCAGGCTTTCTTT	CASSQGSSRVQQAFF
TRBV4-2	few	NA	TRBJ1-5	TGTGCCAGCAGCCCAAAGTATAGCAGGGGGCCCCAGCATTTT	CASSPKYSRGPQHF
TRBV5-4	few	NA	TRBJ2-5	TGTGCCAGCAGCTTAGATCGGCGGCAAGAGACCCAGTACTTC	CASSLDRRQETQYF
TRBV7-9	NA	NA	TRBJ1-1	TGCGCCGGCAGCCAAGTAGCGGGGGGCAACACTGAAGCTTTCTTT	CAGSQVAGGNTEAFF
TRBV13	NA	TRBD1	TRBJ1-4	TGTGCCAGCAGCAGGGACAGGGGATCGGCTAATGAAAAACTGTTTTTT	CASSRDRGSANEKLFF
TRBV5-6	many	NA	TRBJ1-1	TGTGCCAGCAGCGCATCCTTTACACTGAACACTGAAGCTTTCTTT	CASSASFTLNTEAFF
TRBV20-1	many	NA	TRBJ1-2	TGCAGTGCTAGAGTGCCCGCTAACTATGGCTACACCTTC	CSARVPANYGYTF
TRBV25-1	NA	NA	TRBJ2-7	TGTGCCAGCAGTGAATCCGGGTGGGAGCAGTACTTC	CASSESGWEQYF
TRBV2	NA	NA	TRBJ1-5	TGTGCCAGCAGCGACAGCCTCTATAGCAATCAGCCCCAGCATTTT	CASSDSLYSNQPQHF
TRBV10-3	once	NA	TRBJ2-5	TGTGCCATCAGTGTCTCGACATCGGTACAGACCCAGTACTTC	CAISVSTSVQTQYF
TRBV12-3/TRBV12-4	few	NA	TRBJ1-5	TGTGCCAGCAGTTTAAGGTGGATCCATAGCAATCAGCCCCAGCATTTT	CASSLRWIHSNQPQHF
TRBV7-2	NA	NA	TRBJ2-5	TGTGCCAGCAGCCACAGGGCGCAAGAGACCCAGTACTTC	CASSHRAQETQYF
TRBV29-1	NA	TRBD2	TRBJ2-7	TGCAGCGTGACTAGCGGGGTCAACACCGGGGAGCAGTACTTC	CSVTSGVNTGEQYF
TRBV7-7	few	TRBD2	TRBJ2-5	TGTGCTAGCAGCCCCCCGGGGGGGGAGGATACCCAGTACTTC	CASSPPGGEDTQYF
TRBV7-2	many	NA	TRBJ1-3	TGTGCCAGCAGCTTACTGCCATTCCCCACGCCTGGAAACACCATATATTTT	CASSLLPFPTPGNTIYF
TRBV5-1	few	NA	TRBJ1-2	TGCGCCAGCAGCTTGGGGGGATTAAGAGAGGCCTTGGACTATGGCTACACCTTC	CASSLGGLREALDYGYTF
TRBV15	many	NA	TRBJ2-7	TGTGCCACCAGCAGTACCTGGATGGACAGCTCCTACGAGCAGTACTTC	CATSSTWMDSSYEQYF
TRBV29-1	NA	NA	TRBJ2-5	TGCAGCCAAGATAGATGGGGCGCGGGTCAAGAGACCCAGTACTTC	CSQDRWGAGQETQYF